The T cell receptor (beta chain) under discussion was sequenced for a study of radiotherapy plus CTLA-4 blockade in lung cancer. Study-wide background: Objective responses were observed in 15% to 20% of patients, and disease control was achieved by 30% to 35%.

With ipilimumab providing CTLA-4 blockade, focal radiation was administered to patients who had chemo-refractory metastatic non-small-cell lung cancer. V was shortened by 3 bases and J by 0 bases, with 8 bases between the two germline ends. Germline assignment: CDR1 KGHSH and CDR2 LQKENI. This CDR3 is built from 14 residues. Broader study findings: Tumor-origin TCR clones grew in blood after radiotherapy plus ipilimumab. Response was reportedly best predicted by early blood T cell clone dynamics, with interferon-beta.

The protocol was immunoSEQ multiplex PCR, while the TCRdb copy is restricted to in-frame clones and leaves out a portion. The data contain some 110,000 clones, around 89% of them singletons. As regards this clone: Its antigen is not known.

This sample comprised peripheral blood, obtained from a patient treated with radiotherapy plus ipilimumab. The genes are TRBV18 and TRBJ1-2; D remains ambiguous. The receptor was isolated from a human donor with non-small cell lung cancer that progressed on radiotherapy plus ipilimumab. CDR3 sequence reads: CASSPEQPNYGYTF. The CDR3 region has the DNA TGTGCCAGCTCACCGGAACAGCCTAACTATGGCTACACCTTC. Looking up the rest from reference TRBV18 and TRBJ1-2 gives the full variable domain: NAGVMQNPRHLVRRRGQEARLRCSPMKGHSHVYWYRQLPEEGLKFMVYLQKENIIDESGMPKERFSAEFPKEGPSILRIQQVVRGDSAAYFCASSPEQPNYGYTFGSGTRLTVV.